The present T cell receptor beta chain was sequenced within a study of shared clonotypes between healthy human individuals. Replicate sorted-subset PCRs were loaded with around 220 ng DNA, tens of thousands of T cell genomes. The assay was immunoSEQ multiplex PCR, and TCRdb's table has in-frame clones only and misses some. The sample records 450,000 to 700,000 clones, over 95% being singletons. Naive CD8 cells lacked CD45RO, underwent positive selection for CCR7 and left out terminally differentiated effector memory CD45RA+ cells. This clonotype was sampled from a woman under 40 in good health. The sample was naive CD8+ T cells sorted from blood.

The CDR3 DNA sequence: TGTGCCAGCAGCGCACAATGGGTCCGGGAGCGGGAGCCCTACACCGGGGAGCTGTTTTTT. Translated: CASSAQWVREREPYTGELFF. The rearrangement uses TRBV7-8 and TRBJ2-2; 8 nucleotides match TRBD2. V shed 5 bases and J 3 bases; nucleotides not matched to a gene: 20. Germline CDR1 SGHVS, CDR2 FQNEAQ. The CDR3 loop spans 20 amino acids.